The clone carrying this T cell receptor beta chain was seen a handful of times. Its antigen is undetermined. These data come from a study of response to subunit inactivated influenza vaccine. TCRdb recomputed calls from the RT-PCR reads with MiXCR, one row per CDR3 protein. The sample has hundreds of thousands of distinct CDR3 sequences; 7.6% are singletons. CDR1 and CDR2 (germline): MGHRA, YSYEKL. V dropped 1 base and J dropped 2 bases, with 10 bases sitting between them. The length of the CDR3 is 15 residues. The study, taken as a whole, reports: With each seasonal influenza vaccination, the authors suggested, few new T cells are recruited.

V usage is TRBV4-1 and J usage is TRBJ2-3, with D maybe TRBD2 (5 bases). The clonotype originates from a man aged 45-69 years who received an inactivated influenza vaccine. This material consisted of PBMCs from blood, taken around 25 months after vaccination. The CDR3, as DNA: TGCGCCAGCAGCCAAGTTCCGGGAACCACAGATACGCAGTATTTT. Protein product: CASSQVPGTTDTQYF.